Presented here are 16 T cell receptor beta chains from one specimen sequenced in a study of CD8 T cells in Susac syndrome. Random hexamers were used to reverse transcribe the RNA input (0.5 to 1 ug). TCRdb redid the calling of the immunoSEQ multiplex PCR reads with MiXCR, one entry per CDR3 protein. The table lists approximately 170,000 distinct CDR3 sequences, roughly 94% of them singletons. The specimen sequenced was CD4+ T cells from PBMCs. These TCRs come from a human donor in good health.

CDR3 sequence: CASSEYSETQYF. CDR3 bases: TGTGCCAGCAGTGAATACAGCGAGACCCAGTACTTC. The chain recombines TRBV2 with TRBJ2-5; no reliable D call. CDR3 length: 12 amino acids. The V and J ends lost 2 bases and 5 bases respectively, with 6 bases between them. CDR1 is SNHLY and CDR2 is FYNNEI in the germline V gene.

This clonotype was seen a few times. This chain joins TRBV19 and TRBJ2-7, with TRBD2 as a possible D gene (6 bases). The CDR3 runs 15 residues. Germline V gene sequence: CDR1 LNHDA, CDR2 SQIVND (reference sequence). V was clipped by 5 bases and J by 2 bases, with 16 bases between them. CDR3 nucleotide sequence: TGTGCCAGTAGTTGGGACTTCCCTGGGGCCTACGAGCAGTACTTC. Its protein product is CASSWDFPGAYEQYF.

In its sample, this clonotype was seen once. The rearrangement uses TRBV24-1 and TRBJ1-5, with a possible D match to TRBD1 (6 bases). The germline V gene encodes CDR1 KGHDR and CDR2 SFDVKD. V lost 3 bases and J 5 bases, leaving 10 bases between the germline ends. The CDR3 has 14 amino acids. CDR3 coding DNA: TGTGCCACCAGTGATCATTACAGGGATCAGCCCCAGCATTTT. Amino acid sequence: CATSDHYRDQPQHF.

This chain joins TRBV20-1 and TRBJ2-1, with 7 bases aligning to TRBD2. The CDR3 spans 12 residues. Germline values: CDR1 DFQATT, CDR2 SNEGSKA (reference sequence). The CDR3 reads CRARGEVNEQFF. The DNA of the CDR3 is TGCAGGGCTCGGGGGGAGGTCAATGAGCAGTTCTTC.

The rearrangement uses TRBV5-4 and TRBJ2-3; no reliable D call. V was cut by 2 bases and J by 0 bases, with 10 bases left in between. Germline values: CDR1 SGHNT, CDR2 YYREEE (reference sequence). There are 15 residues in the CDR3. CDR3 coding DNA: TGTGCCAGCAGCTTAAAAGCGCTTAGCACAGATACGCAGTATTTT. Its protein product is CASSLKALSTDTQYF.

Here the CDR3 DNA reads TGTGCCTGGATCCCCCAGGGGTCCTACAATGAGCAGTTCTTC. Translated: CAWIPQGSYNEQFF. This sequence joins TRBV30 and TRBJ2-1, with D perhaps TRBD1 (6 bases). V shed 4 bases and J shed 1 base, with 11 bases lying between them. The CDR3 length is 14 residues. In germline, CDR1 is GTSNPN, CDR2 SVGIG (reference sequence).

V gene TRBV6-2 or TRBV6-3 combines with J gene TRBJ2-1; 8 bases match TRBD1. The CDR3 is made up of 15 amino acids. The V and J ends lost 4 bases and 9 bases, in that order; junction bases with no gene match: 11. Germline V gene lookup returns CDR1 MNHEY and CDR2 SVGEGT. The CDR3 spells CASSFLGQGIGEQFF. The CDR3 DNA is TGTGCCAGCAGTTTCCTAGGACAGGGTATTGGTGAGCAGTTCTTC.

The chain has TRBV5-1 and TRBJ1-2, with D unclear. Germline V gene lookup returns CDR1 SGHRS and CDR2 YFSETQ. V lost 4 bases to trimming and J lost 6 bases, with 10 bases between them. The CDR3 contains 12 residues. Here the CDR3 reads CASSPDGDGYTF. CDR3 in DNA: TGCGCCAGCAGCCCAGACGGTGATGGCTACACCTTC. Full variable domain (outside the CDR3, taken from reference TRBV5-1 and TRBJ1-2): KAGVTQTPRYLIKTRGQQVTLSCSPISGHRSVSWYQQTPGQGLQFLFEYFSETQRNKGNFPGRFSGRQFSNSRSEMNVSTLELGDSALYLCASSPDGDGYTFGSGTRLTVV.

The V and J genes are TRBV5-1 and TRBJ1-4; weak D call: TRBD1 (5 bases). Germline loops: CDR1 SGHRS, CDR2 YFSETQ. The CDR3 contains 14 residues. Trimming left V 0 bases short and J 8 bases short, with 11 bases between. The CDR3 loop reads CASSLAQGVEKLFF. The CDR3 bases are TGCGCCAGCAGCTTGGCCCAGGGTGTCGAAAAACTGTTTTTT.

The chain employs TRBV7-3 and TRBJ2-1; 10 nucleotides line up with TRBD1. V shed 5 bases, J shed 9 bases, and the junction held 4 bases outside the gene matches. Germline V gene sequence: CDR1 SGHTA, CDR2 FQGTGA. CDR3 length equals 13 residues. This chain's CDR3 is CASSVGQGGEQFF. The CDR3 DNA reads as TGTGCCAGCAGCGTAGGACAGGGGGGTGAGCAGTTCTTC. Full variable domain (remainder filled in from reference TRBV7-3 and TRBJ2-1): GAGVSQTPSNKVTEKGKYVELRCDPISGHTALYWYRQSLGQGPEFLIYFQGTGAADDSGLPNDRFFAVRPEGSVSTLKIQRTERGDSAVYLCASSVGQGGEQFFGPGTRLTVL.

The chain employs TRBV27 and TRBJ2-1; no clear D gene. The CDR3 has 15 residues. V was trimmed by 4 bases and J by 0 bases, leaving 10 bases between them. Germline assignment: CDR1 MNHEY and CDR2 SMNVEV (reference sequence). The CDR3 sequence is CASSYQTRSYNEQFF. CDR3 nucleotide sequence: TGTGCCAGCAGTTACCAGACCCGCTCCTACAATGAGCAGTTCTTC.

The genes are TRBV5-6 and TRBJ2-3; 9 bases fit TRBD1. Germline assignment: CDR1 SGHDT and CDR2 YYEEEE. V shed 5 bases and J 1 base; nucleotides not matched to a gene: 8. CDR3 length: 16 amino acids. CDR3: CASRGDREWGTDTQYF. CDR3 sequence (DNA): TGTGCCAGCAGGGGGGACAGGGAATGGGGCACAGATACGCAGTATTTT.

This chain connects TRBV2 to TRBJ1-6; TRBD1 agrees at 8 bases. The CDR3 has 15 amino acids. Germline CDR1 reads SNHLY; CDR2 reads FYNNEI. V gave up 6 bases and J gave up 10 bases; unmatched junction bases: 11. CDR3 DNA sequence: TGTGCCAGCAGAGCCGGGACAGGCAGTCTGTCACCCCTCCACTTT. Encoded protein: CASRAGTGSLSPLHF.

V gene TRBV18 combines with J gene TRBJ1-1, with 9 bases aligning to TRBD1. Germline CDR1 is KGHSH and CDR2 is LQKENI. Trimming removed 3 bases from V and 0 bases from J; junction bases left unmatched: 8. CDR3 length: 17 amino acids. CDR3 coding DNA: TGTGCCAGCTCACCCGTCCCGGGACAGGGAATGAACACTGAAGCTTTCTTT. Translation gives CASSPVPGQGMNTEAFF.

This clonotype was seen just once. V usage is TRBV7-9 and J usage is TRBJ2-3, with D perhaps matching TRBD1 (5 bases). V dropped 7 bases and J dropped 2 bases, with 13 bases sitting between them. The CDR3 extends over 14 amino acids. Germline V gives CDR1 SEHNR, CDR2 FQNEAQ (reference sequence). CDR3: CASTRDSSTDTQYF. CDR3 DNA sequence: TGTGCCAGCACCCGAGACAGTTCCACAGATACGCAGTATTTT.

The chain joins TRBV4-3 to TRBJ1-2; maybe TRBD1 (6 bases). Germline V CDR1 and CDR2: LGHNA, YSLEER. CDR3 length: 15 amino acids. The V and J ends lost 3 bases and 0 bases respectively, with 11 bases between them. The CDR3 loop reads CASSHPDRSNYGYTF. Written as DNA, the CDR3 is TGCGCCAGCAGCCATCCTGACAGGTCTAACTATGGCTACACCTTC.